This T cell receptor (beta chain) was recorded in a study of cytomegalovirus exposure and HLA in healthy donors. Whole-study results and caveats: The productive fraction for most TCR beta V segments was about 87% or about 30% in an earlier analysis.

The PCR ran on 60 Vbeta and 13 Jbeta primers. Measured with immunoSEQ multiplex PCR; TCRdb has only the in-frame clones, and not every one. This table holds 150,000 to 200,000 clones, around 79% found once. About this clone: Its antigen remains unknown.

V shed 5 bases, J shed 0 bases, and the junction held 8 bases outside the gene matches. This CDR3 is built from 16 residues. From germline, CDR1 is MDHEN and CDR2 SYDVKM. This chain links TRBV28 with TRBJ2-7; 9 bases agree with TRBD1. Sequencing was done on a sample of PBMCs. The sequence was obtained from a man aged 40-50 years in good health and CMV-seropositive. In DNA form, the CDR3 reads TGTGCCAGCAGTCCTACAGGGGGCACTTTCTCCTACGAGCAGTACTTC. It is translated as CASSPTGGTFSYEQYF.